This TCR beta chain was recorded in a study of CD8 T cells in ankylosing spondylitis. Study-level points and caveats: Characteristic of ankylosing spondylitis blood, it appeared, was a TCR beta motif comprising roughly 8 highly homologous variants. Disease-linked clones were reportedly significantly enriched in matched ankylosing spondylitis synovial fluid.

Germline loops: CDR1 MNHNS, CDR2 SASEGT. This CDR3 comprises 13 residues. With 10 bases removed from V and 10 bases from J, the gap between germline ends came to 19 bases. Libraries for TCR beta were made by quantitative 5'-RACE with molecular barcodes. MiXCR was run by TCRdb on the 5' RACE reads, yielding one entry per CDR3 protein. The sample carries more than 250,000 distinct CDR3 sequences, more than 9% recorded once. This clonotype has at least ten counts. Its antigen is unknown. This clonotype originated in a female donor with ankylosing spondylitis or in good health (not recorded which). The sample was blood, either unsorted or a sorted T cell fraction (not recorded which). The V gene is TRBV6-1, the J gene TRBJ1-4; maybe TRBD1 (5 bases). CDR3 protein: CATCLGGTGKLFF. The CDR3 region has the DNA TGTGCCACCTGCTTGGGGGGGACGGGAAAACTGTTTTTT.